The entry that follows covers one T cell receptor (beta chain) sequence. Its antigen is unknown. This sample stems from a study of blood T cells in healthy people across ages. The study's findings and limits: PBMCs went unsorted, and a conclusive naive versus antigen-experienced comparison was therefore prevented. Considered underestimates were the diversity estimates obtained from one million T cells.

With each sample, at least 5 micrograms of total RNA were extracted. The CDR3 spans 16 residues. The V gene's germline CDR1 is MNHEY and CDR2 SMNVEV (reference sequence). V lost 8 bases, J lost 0 bases, and 17 bases lay in between. A second PCR of 7 to 11 cycles used a sample-barcoded 5' primer and a J-beta primer mix. TCRdb processed the 5' RACE reads anew with MiXCR; each CDR3 protein has one entry. In the table there are 1.4 million or so distinct CDR3 sequences, 35% to 45% of which are singletons. Sequenced: blood. The chain combines TRBV27 with TRBJ2-4, with unresolved D. This clonotype was sampled from a young woman in good health. The CDR3 protein is CASLKGQKIAKNIQYF. CDR3 sequence (DNA): TGTGCCAGCCTGAAGGGCCAAAAGATAGCCAAAAACATTCAGTACTTC.